This T cell receptor beta chain was observed in a study of shared clonotypes between healthy human individuals. In the study overall: Each donor's CD4 naive and CD4 memory cells filled three plates apiece, CD8 naive two, and CD8 memory one. Study-level results: It was expected that sequencing depth would affect clonotype sharing among donors. Naive subsets generally exceeded memory subsets in estimated richness.

As for this clone: The antigen remains unidentified.

The CDR3 runs to 13 residues. Trimming took 6 bases from V and 1 from J; bases not matched to a gene: 2. Germline V gene data show CDR1 as GTSNPN and CDR2 as SVGIG (reference sequence). Repertoires were generated with immunoSEQ multiplex PCR, while TCRdb's copy carries only in-frame clones and drops some. The sample lists some 2,400,000 clones; approximately 96% were seen once. The chain is built from TRBV30 and TRBJ1-3; TRBD1 matches at 8 bases. The sequence was collected from a young man in good health. Sequenced material: naive CD4+ T cells sorted from blood. Subset described: CD45RA+ positively selected. The CDR3 DNA is TGTGCCTGTGGACAGGGTTCTGGAAACACCATATATTTT. Its translation: CACGQGSGNTIYF.